These 21 T cell receptor beta chains share one sample of origin, sequenced in a study of molecular identifiers for immune sequencing clone quantification. Each CDR3 protein gets one entry after TCRdb re-called the PCR reads with MiXCR. The sample has nearly 650,000 distinct CDR3 sequences, 25% seen once. Sequenced input: naive CD8+ T cells from blood, with Jurkat cell RNA spiked in. Subset given: FACS-sorted CD8+CD4-CCR7+CD45RA+ naive T cells. The receptors were gathered from a human donor in good health. Some libraries in this study had Jurkat cell RNA spiked in.

In its sample, this clonotype was seen a few times. The chain carries TRBV6-5 and TRBJ1-2; D remains ambiguous. Trimming cost V 4 bases and J 5 bases, with 14 bases left between them. CDR3 length equals 14 residues. Germline CDR1 is MNHEY and CDR2 is SVGAGI. The CDR3 region has the DNA TGTGCCAGCAGTTTGCTAACACCGGAATATGGCTACACCTTC. This encodes CASSLLTPEYGYTF.

This clonotype was found a few times. CDR3 residues: CASSVDVRQAEETQYF. The CDR3 DNA follows: TGTGCCAGCAGTGTGGACGTCCGACAGGCGGAGGAGACCCAGTACTTC. The rearrangement links TRBV6-1 to TRBJ2-5, with D possibly being TRBD1 (6 bases). Germline loops: CDR1 MNHNS, CDR2 SASEGT. The germline V and J ends were trimmed by 4 bases and 5 bases, with 20 bases remaining between them. The CDR3 spans 16 residues.

This clonotype came up a few times. In DNA form, the CDR3 reads TGTGCCAGCAGTGAAGCGCTAGAAACGGGTCCCATCCAAGAGACCCAGTACTTC. Translation gives CASSEALETGPIQETQYF. The V call is TRBV2, the J call TRBJ2-5; no definite D call. This CDR3 is 18 amino acids long. V lost 0 bases and J lost 1, with 18 bases in between. Germline V gene lookup returns CDR1 SNHLY and CDR2 FYNNEI. Based on the CDR3 plus reference TRBV2 and TRBJ2-5, the full variable domain is EPEVTQTPSHQVTQMGQEVILRCVPISNHLYFYWYRQILGQKVEFLVSFYNNEISEKSEIFDDQFSVERPDGSNFTLKIRSTKLEDSAMYFCASSEALETGPIQETQYFGPGTRLLVL.

This clonotype was counted many times. This chain uses TRBV28 with TRBJ1-5; weak D call: TRBD1 (6 bases). The V and J ends lost 1 base and 5 bases respectively, with 12 bases between them. Germline V gives CDR1 MDHEN, CDR2 SYDVKM. This CDR3 comprises 15 residues. CDR3 loop: CASSLSLTGYQPQHF. DNA of the CDR3: TGTGCCAGCAGTTTATCCTTAACAGGGTATCAGCCCCAGCATTTT.

This clonotype was seen a handful of times. The gene calls are TRBV29-1 and TRBJ2-1; D possibly corresponds to TRBD2 (6 bases). V was clipped by 1 base and J by 10 bases, with 11 bases between them. The length of the CDR3 is 12 residues. The V gene's germline CDR1 is SQVTM and CDR2 ANQGSEA. This chain's CDR3 is CSVEGRRGEQFF. In DNA form, the CDR3 reads TGCAGCGTTGAAGGTCGGAGGGGCGAGCAGTTCTTC.

This chain connects TRBV12-3 or TRBV12-4 to TRBJ1-3; D gene unclear. The CDR3 is 15 amino acids. Trimming removed 6 bases from V and 2 bases from J, with 14 bases in between. Here the CDR3 reads CASSHVQFPGNTIYF. The DNA of the CDR3 is TGTGCCAGCAGCCATGTTCAGTTCCCTGGAAACACCATATATTTT.

CDR3 residues: CATGPGRETEAFF. CDR3 DNA: TGTGCCACCGGCCCAGGGCGGGAAACTGAAGCTTTCTTT. The chain uses TRBV15 and TRBJ1-1, with a possible D match to TRBD1 (5 bases). Germline-derived CDR1 and CDR2 are LNHNV and YYDKDF (reference sequence). The CDR3 totals 13 residues. The V gene lost 8 bases and the J gene lost 5 bases, with 15 bases spanning the gap.

The sample holds many counts of this clonotype. The chain combines TRBV14 with TRBJ2-7; D uncertain. The CDR3 runs 13 residues. The V gene's germline CDR1 is SGHDN and CDR2 FVKESK. V was clipped by 0 bases and J by 5 bases, with 8 bases between them. The CDR3 sequence is CASSQEARDEQYF. CDR3 DNA sequence: TGTGCCAGCAGCCAAGAGGCCCGGGACGAGCAGTACTTC.

This clonotype was detected many times. V usage is TRBV6-5 and J usage is TRBJ2-7; 7 bases match TRBD2. CDR1 is MNHEY and CDR2 is SVGAGI in the germline V gene. CDR3 length equals 16 residues. J gave up 4 bases and V 4 bases, and 13 bases lay outside the gene matches. The chain's CDR3 is CASSSRGRDRLYEQYF. CDR3 in DNA: TGTGCCAGCAGTTCCCGGGGGAGGGATCGGTTATACGAGCAGTACTTC.

This clonotype has ten or more counts. V is TRBV27 and J is TRBJ2-3, with 8 bases that match TRBD2. The junction had 7 bases not matched to a gene; V was cut back by 2 bases and J by 6 bases. Germline CDR1 is MNHEY and CDR2 is SMNVEV (reference sequence). CDR3 length equals 15 residues. The CDR3 is CASSLEAGGRDTQYF. DNA for the CDR3: TGTGCCAGCAGTTTAGAGGCGGGAGGCAGGGATACGCAGTATTTT.

This clonotype appeared a few times. The chain is built from TRBV6-5 and TRBJ2-3; D remains unclear. This CDR3 has 12 amino acids. V was clipped by 6 bases and J by 5 bases, with 9 bases between them. CDR1 and CDR2 (germline): MNHEY, SVGAGI. The CDR3 is CASSPREDTQYF. DNA for the CDR3: TGTGCCAGCAGCCCCCGCGAAGATACGCAGTATTTT.

The sample holds many counts of this clonotype. The V gene is TRBV15, the J gene TRBJ2-3; possible D gene TRBD1, 6 bases. The germline V gene encodes CDR1 LNHNV and CDR2 YYDKDF (reference sequence). With 2 bases removed from V and 3 bases from J, the gap between germline ends came to 12 bases. This CDR3 is 15 amino acids long. CDR3 residues: CATSRQSTGTDTQYF. The CDR3 DNA reads TGTGCCACCAGCAGACAGTCAACAGGGACAGATACGCAGTATTTT. The full variable domain, in which reference TRBV15 and TRBJ2-3 provide the parts outside the CDR3, is DAMVIQNPRYQVTQFGKPVTLSCSQTLNHNVMYWYQQKSSQAPKLLFHYYDKDFNNEADTPDNFQSRRPNTSFCFLDIRSPGLGDTAMYLCATSRQSTGTDTQYFGPGTRLTVL.

This clonotype was seen ten or more times. The chain is built from TRBV7-9 and TRBJ2-2; D is unclear. CDR1 and CDR2 from the germline V gene are SEHNR and FQNEAQ (reference sequence). The CDR3 loop spans 13 amino acids. Trimming left V 3 bases short and J 6 bases short, with 8 bases between. This CDR3 reads CASSFTSSGELFF. The CDR3 DNA sequence: TGTGCCAGCAGCTTTACTTCTTCCGGGGAGCTGTTTTTT.

This clonotype has a handful of counts. The chain joins TRBV15 to TRBJ2-5; D gene ambiguous. The CDR3 contains 18 residues. Trimming shortened V by 0 bases and J by 3 bases, and 20 bases separated the two germline ends. Per germline, CDR1 LNHNV and CDR2 YYDKDF (reference sequence). CDR3 sequence: CATSRDPPPGLVEETQYF. CDR3 sequence (DNA): TGTGCCACCAGCAGAGATCCCCCCCCGGGTTTAGTTGAAGAGACCCAGTACTTC.

This clonotype has a handful of counts. The chain recombines TRBV5-6 with TRBJ1-2; 8 bases are shared with TRBD1. Germline CDR1 is SGHDT and CDR2 is YYEEEE. This CDR3 is 13 amino acids long. With V trimmed by 4 bases and J by 6 bases, 5 bases remained unmatched. DNA for the CDR3: TGTGCCAGCAGCAGCCGACAGGGGCATGGCTACACCTTC. Translating it yields CASSSRQGHGYTF.

This chain links TRBV7-6 with TRBJ2-7; no clear D. Germline CDR1 and CDR2: SGHVS and FNYEAQ. CDR3 size: 15 residues. V shed 5 bases and J shed 2 bases, with 16 bases lying between them. The CDR3 DNA is TGTGCCAGCAGCCCCCCCATGGGTCCTCCCTACGAGCAGTACTTC. This translates into CASSPPMGPPYEQYF. The full variable domain, rest sourced from reference TRBV7-6 and TRBJ2-7, is GAGVSQSPRYKVTKRGQDVALRCDPISGHVSLYWYRQALGQGPEFLTYFNYEAQQDKSGLPNDRFSAERPEGSISTLTIQRTEQRDSAMYRCASSPPMGPPYEQYFGPGTRLTVT.

Comment on this clonotype: It is likely a read error: a sequence one base away is far more abundant. This chain uses TRBV7-9 with TRBJ2-5; D ambiguous. CDR3 length equals 13 residues. Germline V gene lookup returns CDR1 SEHNR and CDR2 FQNEAQ (reference sequence). Trimming shortened V by 4 bases and J by 2 bases, and 8 bases separated the two germline ends. The CDR3 is CASSSEGQETQYF. The CDR3 DNA sequence: TGTGCCAGCAGCTCAGAAGGGCAAGAGACCCAGTACTTC.

A few counts support this clonotype. The chain recombines TRBV19 with TRBJ2-7; no firm D call. The CDR3 is 14 amino acids. In germline, CDR1 is LNHDA, CDR2 SQIVND (reference sequence). V gave up 5 bases and J gave up 6 bases, with 17 bases separating them. The CDR3 coding sequence is TGTGCCAGTAGTTTGACCCTTTGGACCTTCGAGCAGTACTTC. Translated: CASSLTLWTFEQYF.

At least ten counts were recorded for this clonotype. V gene TRBV7-3 combines with J gene TRBJ2-1; D might be TRBD1 (6 bases). Trimming shortened V by 1 base and J by 10 bases, and 11 bases separated the two germline ends. Germline CDR1 SGHTA, CDR2 FQGTGA. The CDR3 totals 13 residues. In DNA form, the CDR3 reads TGTGCCAGCAGCTTAAATTCCGGGACAGAGCAGTTCTTC. This translates into CASSLNSGTEQFF.

This clonotype occurred a few times. The chain has TRBV27 and TRBJ2-7, with a possible D match to TRBD1 (7 bases). This CDR3 has 15 residues. Germline V lookup: CDR1 MNHEY, CDR2 SMNVEV (reference sequence). V was cut by 2 bases and J by 5 bases, with 16 bases left in between. CDR3 sequence: CASSLGGGGWNEQYF. CDR3 nucleotide sequence: TGTGCCAGCAGTTTAGGAGGGGGCGGGTGGAACGAGCAGTACTTC.

In its sample, this clonotype was seen a few times. The chain couples TRBV12-3 or TRBV12-4 to TRBJ1-1; D ambiguous. V lost 5 bases and J 10 bases, leaving 20 bases between the germline ends. The CDR3 spans 14 residues. The CDR3 coding sequence is TGTGCCAGCAGTCCGCCGTCACAGAGGCAGCGAGCTTTCTTT. Translated, it gives CASSPPSQRQRAFF.